This record looks at one TCR beta chain sequence and its context. The target antigen is unknown. The data belong to a study of cytomegalovirus exposure and HLA in healthy donors. General study results and limits: TCR beta V- and J-gene trimming, according to a later analysis, was linked to a missense DCLRE1C variant. The sole available immune exposure information was CMV serostatus. Reported performance of the classifier showed diagnosis of cytomegalovirus status with high specificity and sensitivity.

Germline CDR1 reads SGHVS; CDR2 reads FNYEAQ. The V segment lost 7 bases and the J segment 0 bases; nucleotides outside the gene matches: 11. The CDR3 contains 18 residues. The PCR employed 60 Vbeta primers together with 13 Jbeta primers. Assay used: immunoSEQ multiplex PCR; TCRdb lists only in-frame clones, some missing. This table has 100,000 to 150,000 clones, about 74% appearing once. V usage is TRBV7-6 and J usage is TRBJ2-2; 10 bases agree with TRBD2. This clonotype was obtained from a male donor in good health and CMV-seronegative. Sequencing was done on a sample of PBMCs. CDR3 nucleotides: TGTGCCAGCACCCTAGGGCTAGCGGGAGTAACGAACACCGGGGAGCTGTTTTTT. Translated: CASTLGLAGVTNTGELFF.